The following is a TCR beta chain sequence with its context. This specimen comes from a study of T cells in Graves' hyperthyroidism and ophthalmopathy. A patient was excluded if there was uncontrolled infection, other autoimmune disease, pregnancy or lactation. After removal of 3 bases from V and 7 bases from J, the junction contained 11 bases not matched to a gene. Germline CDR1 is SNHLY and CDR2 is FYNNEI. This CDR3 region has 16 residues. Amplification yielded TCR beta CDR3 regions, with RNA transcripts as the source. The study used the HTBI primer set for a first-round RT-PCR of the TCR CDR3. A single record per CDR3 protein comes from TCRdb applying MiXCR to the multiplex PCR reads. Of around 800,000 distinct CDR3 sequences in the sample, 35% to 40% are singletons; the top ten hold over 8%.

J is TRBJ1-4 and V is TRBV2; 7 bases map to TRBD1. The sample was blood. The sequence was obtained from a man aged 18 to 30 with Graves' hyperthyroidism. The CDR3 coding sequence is TGTGCCAGCAGTGACAAGGCTGGGACAGAACCTGAAAAACTGTTTTTT. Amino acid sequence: CASSDKAGTEPEKLFF.